The 3 T cell receptor beta chains below were found in one sample sequenced in a study of regulatory T cells in long-lasting Graves disease. Indicated time point: newly diagnosed GD, antithyroid drugs for less than 3 months. The TCR library used RNA extracted from PBMCs. CDR3 regions were amplified by Arm-PCR using iRepertoire HTBI primers to build TCR beta libraries. TCRdb redid the calling of the multiplex PCR reads with MiXCR, one entry per CDR3 protein. The sample lists around 480,000 distinct CDR3 sequences, approximately 16% occurring once. Another study also made use of these data, one on T cells in Graves' hyperthyroidism and ophthalmopathy.

The source was peripheral blood mononuclear cells (PBMCs), collected at new diagnosis, from a patient treated with antithyroid drugs. These receptors were taken from a middle-aged woman with Graves disease.

This clonotype was found many times. Sequence at one end of the junction differs from germline and may be a read error. CDR3 protein: CASSQVLSTGAFF. Here the CDR3 DNA reads TGTGCCAGCAGCCAAGTATTGTCAACTGGAGCTTTCTTT. The chain joins TRBV3-1 to TRBJ1-1, with unresolved D. The CDR3 is made up of 13 amino acids. Per the germline V gene, CDR1 is LGHDT and CDR2 is YNNKEL (reference sequence).

This clonotype was counted at least ten times. The rearrangement joins TRBV3-1 to TRBJ2-1; no firm D call. The V end was cut by 1 base, the J end by 9 bases, with 10 bases between. Germline CDR1 reads LGHDT; CDR2 reads YNNKEL (reference sequence). The CDR3 is 13 residues long. In DNA form, the CDR3 reads TGTGCCAGCAGCCAAGGTCGCTCGGGTGAGCAGTTCTTC. Its protein is CASSQGRSGEQFF.

This clonotype has a count of ten or more. The rearrangement links TRBV5-6 to TRBJ1-1; TRBD1 is a possible D gene (6 bases). Between the trimmed V and J ends, which lost 0 bases and 1 base, there was a span of 10 bases. This CDR3 has 15 amino acids. Germline lookup yields CDR1 SGHDT and CDR2 YYEEEE. The CDR3 DNA follows: TGTGCCAGCAGCTTGGATCAGGGGTGGAACACTGAAGCTTTCTTT. Residues: CASSLDQGWNTEAFF. Complete variable domain (other parts from reference TRBV5-6 and TRBJ1-1): DAGVTQSPTHLIKTRGQQVTLRCSPKSGHDTVSWYQQALGQGPQFIFQYYEEEERQRGNFPDRFSGHQFPNYSSELNVNALLLGDSALYLCASSLDQGWNTEAFFGQGTRLTVV.